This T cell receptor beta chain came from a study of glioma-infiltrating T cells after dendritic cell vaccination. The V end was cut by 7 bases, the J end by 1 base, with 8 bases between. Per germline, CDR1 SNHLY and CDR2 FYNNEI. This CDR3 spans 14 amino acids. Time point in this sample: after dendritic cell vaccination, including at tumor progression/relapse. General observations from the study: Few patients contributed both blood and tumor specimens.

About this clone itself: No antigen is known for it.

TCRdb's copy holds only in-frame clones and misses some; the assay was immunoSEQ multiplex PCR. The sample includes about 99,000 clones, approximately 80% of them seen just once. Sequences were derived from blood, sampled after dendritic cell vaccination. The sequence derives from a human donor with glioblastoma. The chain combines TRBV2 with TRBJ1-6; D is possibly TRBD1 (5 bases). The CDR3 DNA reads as TGTGCCAGCATCGGGGGGTCCTATAATTCACCCCTCCACTTT. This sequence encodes CASIGGSYNSPLHF. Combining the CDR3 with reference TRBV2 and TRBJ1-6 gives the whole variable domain EPEVTQTPSHQVTQMGQEVILRCVPISNHLYFYWYRQILGQKVEFLVSFYNNEISEKSEIFDDQFSVERPDGSNFTLKIRSTKLEDSAMYFCASIGGSYNSPLHFGNGTRLTVT.